This T cell receptor beta chain was observed in a study of cytomegalovirus exposure and HLA in healthy donors. Across the study: As released early, the data held roughly 85 million unique TCRs from HLA-typed donors.

PCR employed 60 Vbeta and 13 Jbeta primers. Clones were sequenced by immunoSEQ multiplex PCR, and TCRdb holds only the in-frame ones, with some missing. Among 99,000 or so clones listed, around 84% were seen once. Trimming took 0 bases from V and 2 from J, leaving 16 bases between them. This CDR3 is 17 amino acids long. Germline V gene lookup returns CDR1 PRHDT and CDR2 FYEKMQ (reference sequence). V gene TRBV13 combines with J gene TRBJ1-2; D gene unclear. Sequencing used PBMCs. The sequence was collected from a man aged 25 to 45 in good health and CMV-seronegative. CDR3 sequence: CASSLGGPQTINYGYTF. In DNA form, the CDR3 reads TGTGCCAGCAGCTTAGGAGGCCCACAGACAATCAACTATGGCTACACCTTC.